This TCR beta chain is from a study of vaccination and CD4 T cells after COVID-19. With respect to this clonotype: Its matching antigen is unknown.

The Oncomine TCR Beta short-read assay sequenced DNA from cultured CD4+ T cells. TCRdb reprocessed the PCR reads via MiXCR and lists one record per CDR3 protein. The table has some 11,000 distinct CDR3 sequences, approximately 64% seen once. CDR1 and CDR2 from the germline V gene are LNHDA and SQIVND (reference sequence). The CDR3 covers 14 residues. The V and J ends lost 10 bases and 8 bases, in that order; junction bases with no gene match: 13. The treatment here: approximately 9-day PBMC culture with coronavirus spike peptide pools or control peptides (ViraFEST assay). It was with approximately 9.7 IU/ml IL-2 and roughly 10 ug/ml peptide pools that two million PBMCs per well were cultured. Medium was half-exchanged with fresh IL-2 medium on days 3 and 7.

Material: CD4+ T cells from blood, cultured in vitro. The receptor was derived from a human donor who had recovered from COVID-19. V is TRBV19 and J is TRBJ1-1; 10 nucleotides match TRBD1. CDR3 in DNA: TGTGCCACAAAAGACCGGGACAGGGGCTCGGAAGCTTTCTTT. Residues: CATKDRDRGSEAFF. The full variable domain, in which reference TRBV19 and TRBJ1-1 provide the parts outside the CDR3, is DGGITQSPKYLFRKEGQNVTLSCEQNLNHDAMYWYRQDPGQGLRLIYYSQIVNDFQKGDIAEGYSVSREKKESFPLTVTSAQKNPTAFYLCATKDRDRGSEAFFGQGTRLTVV.